This is a list of T cell receptor beta chains from one sample in a study of cytomegalovirus exposure and HLA in healthy donors. Assay: immunoSEQ multiplex PCR; the TCRdb copy retains only in-frame clones and omits some. The sample lists around 70,000 clones; less than 80% were seen once. Sequencing input: PBMCs. The receptors were sampled from a woman between 40 and 55 years old in good health and CMV-seropositive. Each CDR3 is given with its conserved first and last residue. D genes are given only for firm matches. Size values are once, few and many counts, or a class for expanded clones, and some rows have none.

V gene	D gene	clone size	J gene	CDR3 DNA	CDR3 protein
TRBV5-1	NA	few	TRBJ2-3	TGCGCCAGCAGCCCCCCGGGGGATACGCAGTATTTT	CASSPPGDTQYF
TRBV28	TRBD2	NA	TRBJ2-3	TGTGCCAGCAGCTGGACTAGCGGGGGGGCCGGAGATACGCAGTATTTT	CASSWTSGGAGDTQYF
TRBV7-8	NA	NA	TRBJ1-5	TGTGCCAGCTCCCCCGGGGGTAATCAGCCCCAGCATTTT	CASSPGGNQPQHF
TRBV2	NA	NA	TRBJ1-1	TGTGCCAGCATAATATACGGGGCTGAAGCTTTCTTT	CASIIYGAEAFF
TRBV5-1	NA	NA	TRBJ1-4	TGCGCCAGCAGCGGGGGGGCGGGTAATGAAAAACTGTTTTTT	CASSGGAGNEKLFF
TRBV6-4	TRBD1	NA	TRBJ1-6	TGTGCCAGCAATACGGGACAGGGGGACAATTCACCCCTCCACTTT	CASNTGQGDNSPLHF
TRBV5-1	NA	NA	TRBJ2-3	TGCGCCAGCAGCGACGAAGGGGGGGCGGGAGATACGCAGTATTTT	CASSDEGGAGDTQYF
TRBV29-1	NA	NA	TRBJ2-2	TGCAGCGTTGAAACCCCGCAGGGGTACACCGGGGAGCTGTTTTTT	CSVETPQGYTGELFF
TRBV10-2	TRBD1	NA	TRBJ1-5	TGCGCCAGCAGTGACGTAGGGGGCGAGAGTATTCAGCCCCAGCATTTT	CASSDVGGESIQPQHF
TRBV5-6	TRBD1	NA	TRBJ1-4	TGTGCCAGCAGCTCCACAGGGGTGACTGAAAAACTGTTTTTT	CASSSTGVTEKLFF
TRBV19	NA	NA	TRBJ1-5	TGTGCCAGTAGTACCTTCAGTGCCAATCAGCCCCAGCATTTT	CASSTFSANQPQHF
TRBV7-9	NA	NA	TRBJ2-1	TGTGCCAGCAGCGGAACCCTCCCCGGGACCTACAATGAGCAGTTCTTC	CASSGTLPGTYNEQFF
TRBV18	TRBD2	NA	TRBJ2-1	TGTGCCAGCTCACCTGAGGCTAGCGGGGGCGATGAGCAGTTCTTC	CASSPEASGGDEQFF
TRBV29-1	NA	few	TRBJ2-3	TGCAGCGTGGGATCAGGGGCAGATACGCAGTATTTT	CSVGSGADTQYF
TRBV27	NA	NA	TRBJ1-1	TGTGCCAGCAGTTTTAAGGGGCCGAACACTGAAGCTTTCTTT	CASSFKGPNTEAFF
TRBV28	TRBD1	NA	TRBJ1-4	TGTGCCAGCAGCGGGGACAGGGCCTACGGTAGGCTGTTTTTT	CASSGDRAYGRLFF
TRBV18	NA	once	TRBJ1-2	TGTGCCAGCTCACCAGATGCGTCTTATGGCTACACCTTC	CASSPDASYGYTF
TRBV28	NA	NA	TRBJ1-1	TGTGCCAGCAGTTTAAGAGAGAACACTGAAGCTTTCTTT	CASSLRENTEAFF
TRBV9	TRBD1	NA	TRBJ1-1	TGTGCCAGCAGCGTACAATCAGGGGGCACTGAAGCTTTCTTT	CASSVQSGGTEAFF
TRBV27	NA	NA	TRBJ2-1	TGTGCCAGCAGTTTAACGTGGCAGTACAATGAGCAGTTCTTC	CASSLTWQYNEQFF
TRBV7-6	TRBD2	NA	TRBJ2-5	TGTGCCAGCAGCCCCGGGAGGGGAGAGACCCAGTACTTC	CASSPGRGETQYF
TRBV7-2	NA	NA	TRBJ1-3	TGTGCCAGCAGCTTAGAGGCAGGGTCTGGAAACACCATATATTTT	CASSLEAGSGNTIYF
TRBV6-5	TRBD1	few	TRBJ2-7	TGTGCCAGCAAGACAGGGAGCTCCTACGAGCAGTACTTC	CASKTGSSYEQYF
TRBV6-5	TRBD1	NA	TRBJ1-2	TGTGCCAGCTGTTGGACAGGGGCGGGGAATGGCTACACCTTC	CASCWTGAGNGYTF
TRBV19	TRBD2	NA	TRBJ2-2	TGTGCCAGTATGGCCCTAGCGGGGAACACCGGGGAGCTGTTTTTT	CASMALAGNTGELFF
TRBV27	TRBD1	NA	TRBJ1-2	TGTGCCAGCAGTTCAACCGGACAGGGCTATGGCTACACCTTC	CASSSTGQGYGYTF